These 10 T cell receptor beta chains were sequenced from one sample in a study of cytomegalovirus exposure and HLA in healthy donors. In the PCR, 60 Vbeta and 13 Jbeta primers were used. Assay used: immunoSEQ multiplex PCR; TCRdb lists only in-frame clones, some missing. In the table there are roughly 280,000 clones, roughly two thirds of which are singletons. The sample comprised PBMCs. All receptors come from a female donor in good health and CMV-seronegative.

V gene TRBV28 combines with J gene TRBJ2-2; 10 nucleotides line up with TRBD1. The V gene's germline CDR1 is MDHEN and CDR2 SYDVKM. V lost 7 bases and J lost 5; bases outside the gene matches: 7. The CDR3 is 15 amino acids. CDR3 coding DNA: TGTGCCAGCACCGAGACAGGGGGCAGGACCGGGGAGCTGTTTTTT. Its translation: CASTETGGRTGELFF.

The CDR3 region has the DNA TGTGCCAGTCGACTAGCGGGGGCTGCATATGAGCAGTTCTTC. Translation gives CASRLAGAAYEQFF. The genes are TRBV27 and TRBJ2-1; 12 positions agree with TRBD2. The CDR3 is 14 amino acids. Germline V gives CDR1 MNHEY, CDR2 SMNVEV (reference sequence). V shed 9 bases and J 8 bases; nucleotides not matched to a gene: 8.

The chain combines TRBV27 with TRBJ2-3; perhaps TRBD1 as D (5 bases). CDR3 length: 20 residues. V lost 5 bases and J lost 1, with 28 bases in between. Per germline, CDR1 MNHEY and CDR2 SMNVEV (reference sequence). CDR3 loop: CASSASPLGEEIVGTDTQYF. The CDR3 nucleotides read TGTGCCAGCAGTGCCTCTCCGTTAGGGGAAGAAATTGTGGGCACAGATACGCAGTATTTT.

The chain employs TRBV4-1 and TRBJ1-2; TRBD1 might be the D (5 bases). Trimming pared 3 bases from V and 4 bases from J, leaving 12 bases between. The CDR3 has 14 amino acids. Germline lookup yields CDR1 MGHRA and CDR2 YSYEKL. CDR3 nucleotides: TGCGCCAGCAGCCAGGATCAGGGCCCCTATGGCTACACCTTC. Amino acid sequence: CASSQDQGPYGYTF.

This sequence joins TRBV7-6 and TRBJ2-7; the match to TRBD1 covers 7 bases. The J segment lost 0 bases and the V segment lost 6 bases, leaving 8 bases of the junction unmatched. CDR3 size: 15 residues. Germline V lookup: CDR1 SGHVS, CDR2 FNYEAQ. The CDR3 loop is CASSKRQGSSYEQYF. CDR3 DNA sequence: TGTGCCAGCAGTAAAAGACAGGGATCCTCCTACGAGCAGTACTTC.

This clone showed up just once. V usage is TRBV5-1 and J usage is TRBJ2-3, with 8 bases that match TRBD2. Germline CDR1 SGHRS, CDR2 YFSETQ. V lost 5 bases to trimming and J lost 4 bases; unmatched junction nucleotides: 9. This CDR3 contains 15 residues. The CDR3 DNA follows: TGCGCCAGCAGACATTCGAGCGGGAGTTCAGATACGCAGTATTTT. This encodes CASRHSSGSSDTQYF.

The chain recombines TRBV9 with TRBJ1-4; D is uncertain. The ends were cut back, 2 bases at V and 5 bases at J, with 13 bases in the middle. There are 15 residues in the CDR3. CDR1 is SGDLS, CDR2 YYNGEE, per germline. The DNA of the CDR3 is TGTGCCAGCAGCGTTACCTGGGCCCGAAATGAAAAACTGTTTTTT. It is translated as CASSVTWARNEKLFF.

The CDR3 is CASSHKMGGTGGWKKLFF. In DNA form, the CDR3 reads TGCGCCAGCAGCCACAAGATGGGGGGGACAGGGGGGTGGAAAAAACTGTTTTTT. The chain recombines TRBV4-1 with TRBJ1-4; 11 bases line up with TRBD1. With V trimmed by 3 bases and J by 9 bases, 15 bases remained unmatched. The germline CDR1 and CDR2 sequences are MGHRA and YSYEKL. This CDR3 contains 18 residues.

The chain employs TRBV4-1 and TRBJ2-1, with 7 bases identical to TRBD2. Unmatched junction bases numbered 1, after V lost 2 bases and J lost 0 bases. Looked up from germline, CDR1 is MGHRA and CDR2 is YSYEKL. The CDR3 length is 15 residues. DNA of the CDR3: TGCGCCAGCAGCCAAACGGGGGGCTCCTACAATGAGCAGTTCTTC. It encodes CASSQTGGSYNEQFF.

J is TRBJ2-3 and V is TRBV5-6; 7 bases line up with TRBD1. Germline V gene lookup returns CDR1 SGHDT and CDR2 YYEEEE. The CDR3 loop spans 16 amino acids. V dropped 0 bases and J dropped 3; count of bases not matched to a gene: 7. This CDR3 reads CASSLGWGQTTDTQYF. In DNA form, the CDR3 reads TGTGCCAGCAGCTTGGGGTGGGGACAGACTACAGATACGCAGTATTTT. Combining the CDR3 with reference TRBV5-6 and TRBJ2-3 gives the whole variable domain DAGVTQSPTHLIKTRGQQVTLRCSPKSGHDTVSWYQQALGQGPQFIFQYYEEEERQRGNFPDRFSGHQFPNYSSELNVNALLLGDSALYLCASSLGWGQTTDTQYFGPGTRLTVL.